This TCR beta chain emerged from a study of blood T cells in healthy people across ages. Concerning this clonotype: A much larger clone differs from this one at a single base, so this may be a read error.

In germline, CDR1 is MNHEY, CDR2 SVGEGT. The CDR3 is 17 residues long. Trimming removed 8 bases from V and 7 bases from J, with 27 bases in between. Sample-barcoded 5' priming and a J-beta primer mix drove a second PCR of roughly 6 to 12 cycles. TCRdb reprocessed the 5' RACE reads via MiXCR and lists one record per CDR3 protein. This table has 600,000 to 850,000 distinct CDR3 sequences, roughly 47% appearing once. The rearrangement joins TRBV6-2 or TRBV6-3 to TRBJ2-1; no definite D call. The sequence derives from a woman in her fifties or sixties in good health. Sequencing used blood. The CDR3 sequence is CASGSRHYTPPNNEQFF. The CDR3 DNA is TGTGCCAGCGGTTCTCGCCACTACACCCCGCCTAATAATGAGCAGTTCTTC.